The 16 T cell receptor beta chains below all came from one sample that was sequenced in a study of T-cell reconstitution after alpha-beta-depleted transplantation in children. TCRbeta library preparation incorporated unique molecular identifiers. TCRdb recomputed calls from the PCR reads with MiXCR, one row per CDR3 protein. Counted here are about 270,000 distinct CDR3 sequences, about 10% occurring once; the ten biggest clones make up roughly 9.1%. Sequencing was performed on PBMCs from the stem cell graft donor, taken from the stem cell graft. Receptor source: a human donor who donated a stem cell graft to a child with SCID.

Worth noting for this clonotype: A read error is possible here, since a much larger clone lies one base away. The chain couples TRBV12-3 or TRBV12-4 to TRBJ2-5; D is ambiguous. Trimming took 3 bases from V and 2 from J, leaving 7 bases between them. The CDR3 contains 13 residues. In nucleotides, the CDR3 is TGTGCCAGCAGTTTCCCAGTGCAAGAGACCCAGTACTTC. Translated: CASSFPVQETQYF.

The chain employs TRBV15 and TRBJ2-2; TRBD2 matches 10 bases. Germline V CDR1 and CDR2: LNHNV, YYDKDF (reference sequence). The CDR3 is 15 residues long. After removal of 9 bases from V and 7 bases from J, the junction contained 11 bases not matched to a gene. The DNA for the CDR3 is TGTGCCACGAGAGCAGCGGGGGGGCCGGGCGGGGAGCTGTTTTTT. Translation: CATRAAGGPGGELFF.

There are a few counts of this clonotype. V usage is TRBV5-6 and J usage is TRBJ1-1; 8 bases agree with TRBD1. The CDR3 runs to 17 residues. V lost 2 bases, J lost 0 bases, and 9 bases stayed unmatched. Germline V gives CDR1 SGHDT, CDR2 YYEEEE. The CDR3 loop reads CASSFNFQGAMNTEAFF. In DNA, the CDR3 is TGTGCCAGCAGCTTTAATTTCCAGGGGGCGATGAACACTGAAGCTTTCTTT. Variable domain in full (rest from reference TRBV5-6 and TRBJ1-1): DAGVTQSPTHLIKTRGQQVTLRCSPKSGHDTVSWYQQALGQGPQFIFQYYEEEERQRGNFPDRFSGHQFPNYSSELNVNALLLGDSALYLCASSFNFQGAMNTEAFFGQGTRLTVV.

This sequence joins TRBV20-1 and TRBJ2-3; D perhaps matches TRBD1 (6 bases). Germline CDR1 DFQATT, CDR2 SNEGSKA (reference sequence). V was shortened by 2 bases and J by 0 bases, with 18 bases between the two germline ends. The CDR3 spans 17 residues. In DNA, the CDR3 is TGCAGTGCTAGACTCACCGGGACAATACCTAGCACAGATACGCAGTATTTT. Protein: CSARLTGTIPSTDTQYF.

This rearrangement joins TRBV20-1 to TRBJ2-5; no reliable D call. This CDR3 region has 12 residues. V lost 4 bases and J 1 base, leaving 7 bases between the germline ends. Germline V gene sequence: CDR1 DFQATT, CDR2 SNEGSKA (reference sequence). The CDR3: CSAMGFQETQYF. The DNA for the CDR3 is TGCAGTGCTATGGGGTTCCAAGAGACCCAGTACTTC.

This clonotype was counted only a few times. The chain is built from TRBV20-1 and TRBJ2-3; D may be TRBD2 (6 bases). CDR3 length equals 14 residues. Deletions cut 6 bases from V and 0 bases from J, with 13 bases between. Germline lookup yields CDR1 DFQATT and CDR2 SNEGSKA (reference sequence). CDR3 nucleotide sequence: TGCAGTGCATGGGACTCGTTTAGCACAGATACGCAGTATTTT. Translation gives CSAWDSFSTDTQYF.

This clonotype was observed a handful of times. The CDR3 DNA reads as TGTGCCAGCAGCCAAGTTACAGGGGGGGCCTATGGCTACACCTTC. Translating gives CASSQVTGGAYGYTF. The chain carries TRBV4-2 and TRBJ1-2; 8 positions agree with TRBD1. Looked up from germline, CDR1 is LGHNA and CDR2 is YNFKEQ. The CDR3 spans 15 residues. The trim removed 1 base at V and 4 bases at J, leaving 5 bases unmatched.

This clonotype showed up just a few times. The chain joins TRBV12-3 or TRBV12-4 to TRBJ1-5; D unclear. V lost 5 bases and J 6 bases, leaving 14 bases between the germline ends. CDR3 length: 14 amino acids. This chain's CDR3 is CASSAQSYGQPQHF. CDR3 nucleotides: TGTGCCAGCAGTGCCCAGAGTTATGGTCAGCCCCAGCATTTT.

This clonotype was picked up a small number of times. The chain employs TRBV10-3 and TRBJ2-5; TRBD2 matches at 11 bases. The CDR3 covers 15 residues. In germline, CDR1 is ENHRY, CDR2 SYGVKD. V was clipped by 7 bases and J by 4 bases; unmatched bases: 8. CDR3 nucleotides: TGTGCCATCAAAACTCTAGCGGGGGGCGGAGAGACCCAGTACTTC. This translates into CAIKTLAGGGETQYF.

V gene TRBV5-6 combines with J gene TRBJ2-2; no definite D call. V lost 4 bases, J lost 7 bases, and 8 bases lay in between. This CDR3 spans 12 amino acids. The germline gives CDR1 SGHDT, CDR2 YYEEEE. This chain's CDR3 is CASSGFFGELFF. CDR3 in DNA: TGTGCCAGCAGCGGGTTTTTCGGGGAGCTGTTTTTT.

The chain recombines TRBV25-1 with TRBJ1-2; D gene ambiguous. The length of the CDR3 is 12 residues. Trimming removed 3 bases from V and 8 bases from J, with 10 bases in between. CDR1 and CDR2 from the germline V gene are MGHDK and SYGVNS. This chain's CDR3 is CASSDIGVGYTF. The CDR3 bases are TGTGCCAGCAGTGACATTGGGGTGGGCTACACCTTC.

The V gene is TRBV18, the J gene TRBJ2-7, with 9 bases that match TRBD2. This CDR3 is 15 amino acids long. With 6 bases clipped from V and 1 base from J, the junction kept 7 bases outside the gene matches. The V gene's germline CDR1 is KGHSH and CDR2 LQKENI. Here the CDR3 reads CASSLSGGPSYEQYF. CDR3 sequence (DNA): TGTGCCAGCTCGCTTAGCGGGGGCCCTTCCTACGAGCAGTACTTC.

The chain couples TRBV7-9 to TRBJ2-1; TRBD2 agrees at 7 bases. This CDR3 comprises 14 residues. The germline CDR1 and CDR2 sequences are SEHNR and FQNEAQ (reference sequence). The trim removed 3 bases at V and 9 bases at J, leaving 8 bases unmatched. As DNA, the CDR3 is TGTGCCAGCAGCTTTGGGGGGGGACGCAGTGAGCAGTTCTTC. It encodes CASSFGGGRSEQFF. Supplemented by reference TRBV7-9 and TRBJ2-1, the full variable domain reads DTGVSQNPRHKITKRGQNVTFRCDPISEHNRLYWYRQTLGQGPEFLTYFQNEAQLEKSRLLSDRFSAERPKGSFSTLEIQRTEQGDSAMYLCASSFGGGRSEQFFGPGTRLTVL.

This clonotype was seen ten or more times. J is TRBJ2-5 and V is TRBV5-1, with D unclear. Germline assignment: CDR1 SGHRS and CDR2 YFSETQ. CDR3 size: 13 residues. Between the trimmed V and J ends, which lost 6 bases and 2 bases, there was a span of 11 bases. CDR3 in DNA: TGCGCCAGCAATCCCGGCCAGCAAGAGACCCAGTACTTC. This encodes CASNPGQQETQYF. The complete variable domain, with remaining parts taken from reference TRBV5-1 and TRBJ2-5, reads KAGVTQTPRYLIKTRGQQVTLSCSPISGHRSVSWYQQTPGQGLQFLFEYFSETQRNKGNFPGRFSGRQFSNSRSEMNVSTLELGDSALYLCASNPGQQETQYFGPGTRLLVL.

The chain couples TRBV20-1 to TRBJ1-5; maybe TRBD1 (5 bases). Between the trimmed V and J ends, which lost 6 bases and 6 bases, there was a span of 12 bases. This CDR3 region has 12 residues. Per the germline V gene, CDR1 is DFQATT and CDR2 is SNEGSKA (reference sequence). This CDR3 reads CSAGPSGQPQHF. As DNA, the CDR3 is TGCAGTGCGGGGCCATCTGGTCAGCCCCAGCATTTT.

This sequence joins TRBV4-1 and TRBJ2-1; 7 nucleotides match TRBD1. Germline lookup yields CDR1 MGHRA and CDR2 YSYEKL. The CDR3 extends over 14 amino acids. Unmatched junction bases numbered 10, after V lost 4 bases and J lost 10 bases. CDR3 nucleotide sequence: TGCGCCAGCAGCCCCGTCGGGACAGTAGGGGAGCAGTTCTTC. This gives the protein CASSPVGTVGEQFF.